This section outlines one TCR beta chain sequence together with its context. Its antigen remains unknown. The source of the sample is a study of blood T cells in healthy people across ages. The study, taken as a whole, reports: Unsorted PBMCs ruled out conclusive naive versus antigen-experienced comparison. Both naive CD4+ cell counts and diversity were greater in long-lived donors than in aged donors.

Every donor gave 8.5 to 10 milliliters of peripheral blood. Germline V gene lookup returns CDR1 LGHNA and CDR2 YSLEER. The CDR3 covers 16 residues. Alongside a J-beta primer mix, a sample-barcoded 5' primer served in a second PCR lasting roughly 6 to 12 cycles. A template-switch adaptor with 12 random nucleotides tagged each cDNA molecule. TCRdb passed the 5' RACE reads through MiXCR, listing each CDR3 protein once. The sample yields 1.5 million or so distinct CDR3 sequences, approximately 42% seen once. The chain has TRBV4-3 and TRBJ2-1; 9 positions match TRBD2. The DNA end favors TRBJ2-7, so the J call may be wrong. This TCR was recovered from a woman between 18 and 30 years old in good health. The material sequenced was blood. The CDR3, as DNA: TGCGCCAGCAGCCTGGACGTAGCGGGAGACTACAATGAGCAGTACTTC. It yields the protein CASSLDVAGDYNEQYF.